Shown below are 11 T cell receptor beta chains from a single sample sequenced in a study of shared clonotypes between healthy human individuals. CD45RO-negative, CCR7-positively selected cells formed the naive CD8 fraction, excluding terminally differentiated effector memory CD45RA+ cells. Libraries were prepared by immunoSEQ multiplex PCR; TCRdb keeps only in-frame clonotypes and omits some of them. The table shows about 580,000 clones, with about 98% occurring only once. Sequencing was carried out using naive CD8+ T cells sorted from blood. These receptors were taken from a young man in good health.

The V gene is TRBV19, the J gene TRBJ1-5, with TRBD1 as a possible D gene (6 bases). There are 14 residues in the CDR3. Germline V gene data show CDR1 as LNHDA and CDR2 as SQIVND (reference sequence). V lost 5 bases, J lost 5 bases, and 13 bases lay in between. The CDR3 is CASSVRDTHQPQHF. Here the CDR3 DNA reads TGTGCCAGTAGTGTCCGGGACACCCATCAGCCCCAGCATTTT.

The chain links TRBV11-2 to TRBJ2-7; D unclear. The ends were cut back, 3 bases at V and 2 bases at J, with 11 bases in the middle. The germline V gene encodes CDR1 SGHAT and CDR2 FQNNGV. The CDR3 consists of 14 residues. The CDR3 sequence: CASSLIFPPYEQYF. The CDR3 DNA is TGTGCCAGCAGCTTGATTTTCCCACCCTACGAGCAGTACTTC.

The V gene is TRBV9, the J gene TRBJ2-7, with 7 bases aligning to TRBD1. Germline CDR1 SGDLS, CDR2 YYNGEE. J was trimmed by 3 bases and V by 1 base; bases with no gene match: 7. The CDR3 extends over 15 amino acids. CDR3 loop: CASSVTGTVNYEQYF. The CDR3 DNA is TGTGCCAGCAGCGTAACTGGGACAGTCAACTACGAGCAGTACTTC.

The CDR3, as DNA: TGCAGCGTCGCTCCCCGGGACTACGGTACTTATACGCAGTATTTT. Translating gives CSVAPRDYGTYTQYF. This chain connects TRBV29-1 to TRBJ2-3, with 7 bases fitting TRBD2. Germline V lookup: CDR1 SQVTM, CDR2 ANQGSEA. The CDR3 loop spans 15 amino acids. Germline trimming cut 6 bases from V and 7 bases from J; bases unmatched to any gene: 16.

The V and J genes are TRBV29-1 and TRBJ2-2; D gene ambiguous. The CDR3 is made up of 13 amino acids. Per germline, CDR1 SQVTM and CDR2 ANQGSEA. V dropped 7 bases and J dropped 0 bases, with 9 bases sitting between them. The CDR3 spells CSAAGTNTGELFF. The CDR3 DNA reads as TGCAGCGCCGCAGGTACGAACACCGGGGAGCTGTTTTTT.

The chain uses TRBV15 and TRBJ2-5, with a tentative D call TRBD2 (7 bases). Trimming left V 1 base short and J 7 bases short, with 13 bases between. The V gene's germline CDR1 is LNHNV and CDR2 YYDKDF (reference sequence). The CDR3 runs to 14 residues. CDR3 coding DNA: TGTGCCACCAGCAGAGGCGCGGGGGCAGGGACCCAGTACTTC. Its translation: CATSRGAGAGTQYF.

The chain combines TRBV9 with TRBJ2-6, with D unresolved. This CDR3 is built from 16 residues. V lost 4 bases, J lost 2 bases, and 13 bases lay in between. Germline V gene sequence: CDR1 SGDLS, CDR2 YYNGEE. Here the CDR3 reads CASSTPRGTGANVLTF. The CDR3 DNA sequence: TGTGCCAGCAGCACCCCGCGCGGAACTGGGGCCAACGTCCTGACTTTC.

The chain uses TRBV14 and TRBJ2-7, with 12 positions matching TRBD2. This CDR3 region has 15 residues. Germline assignment: CDR1 SGHDN and CDR2 FVKESK. V trimming: 5 bases; J trimming: 2 bases; junction bases outside the gene matches: 4. The CDR3 DNA is TGTGCCAGCAGCTCCCTAGCGGGAGGGCCCTACGAGCAGTACTTC. Its protein is CASSSLAGGPYEQYF.

Of note for this clone: The sample contains more than one DNA sequence encoding this CDR3. The rearrangement links TRBV28 to TRBJ2-7; D is undetermined. With 5 bases removed from V and 2 bases from J, the gap between germline ends came to 4 bases. Per the germline V gene, CDR1 is MDHEN and CDR2 is SYDVKM. CDR3 length: 11 residues. In DNA, the CDR3 is TGTGCCAGCAGTCGCACCTACGAGCAGTACTTC. It specifies CASSRTYEQYF.

The chain links TRBV6-1 to TRBJ2-7; the match to TRBD2 covers 13 bases. The length of the CDR3 is 14 residues. V was pared by 8 bases and J by 5 bases, with 6 bases of the junction left unmatched. Germline V gene data show CDR1 as MNHNS and CDR2 as SASEGT. Here the CDR3 DNA reads TGTGCCAGCGGGGGACTAGCGGGATGGAACGAGCAGTACTTC. Protein sequence: CASGGLAGWNEQYF.

This chain joins TRBV12-5 and TRBJ2-3; 12 nucleotides match TRBD2. There are 17 residues in the CDR3. Germline-derived CDR1 and CDR2 are LGHNT and FRNRAP. The J segment lost 1 base and the V segment lost 3 bases, leaving 5 bases of the junction unmatched. The CDR3 sequence: CASGLELAGGGTDTQYF. The CDR3 nucleotides are TGTGCTAGTGGTTTAGAGCTAGCGGGAGGGGGCACAGATACGCAGTATTTT.